Below, 30 T cell receptor beta chains from the same sample are listed, as sequenced in a study of T cell repertoires in cytomegalovirus infection. In TCRdb, the reads were re-called with MiXCR into one record per CDR3 protein. This table holds approximately 630,000 distinct CDR3 sequences, approximately 24% found once. Sequenced: CD8+ T cells from PBMCs. Receptor source: a human donor in good health (CMV status not recorded). Some clones in this sample may be carry-over from other donors' samples.

Only one count was recorded for this clonotype. The chain carries TRBV19 and TRBJ2-5; TRBD2 agrees at 8 bases. The V gene's germline CDR1 is LNHDA and CDR2 SQIVND (reference sequence). The J segment lost 4 bases and the V segment lost 3 bases, leaving 13 bases of the junction unmatched. This CDR3 spans 17 amino acids. The CDR3, as DNA: TGTGCCAGTAGTATCCCGACTAGCGAATTTATCGTAGAGACCCAGTACTTC. Translation gives CASSIPTSEFIVETQYF.

This clonotype was counted once. This may arise from a read error, as a much more abundant clone is one base away. The chain has TRBV28 and TRBJ1-1; the D is unclear. The CDR3 totals 15 residues. In germline, CDR1 is MDHEN, CDR2 SYDVKM. V was shortened by 2 bases and J by 3 bases, with 13 bases between the two germline ends. In DNA, the CDR3 is TGTGCCAGCAGTTTAGTCCTCTCCGGGTACACTGAAGCTTTCTTT. This gives the protein CASSLVLSGYTEAFF.

This clonotype showed up many times. V usage is TRBV7-8 and J usage is TRBJ1-4; D unresolved. The CDR3 runs 15 residues. The germline V gene has CDR1 SGHVS and CDR2 FQNEAQ. The V end was cut by 0 bases, the J end by 8 bases, with 13 bases between. The CDR3 DNA reads TGTGCCAGCAGCTTAGCGACCCCAGATCCAGAAAAACTGTTTTTT. Translating it yields CASSLATPDPEKLFF.

This clonotype was counted between two and nine times. V gene TRBV4-1 combines with J gene TRBJ2-1; 9 nucleotides agree with TRBD1. With 2 bases clipped from V and 3 bases from J, the junction kept 2 bases outside the gene matches. From germline, CDR1 is MGHRA and CDR2 YSYEKL. The CDR3 runs to 15 residues. The CDR3 sequence is CASSQRQGDYNEQFF. Written as DNA, the CDR3 is TGCGCCAGCAGCCAACGACAGGGGGACTACAATGAGCAGTTCTTC.

This clonotype was detected a few times. The V gene is TRBV20-1, the J gene TRBJ1-2, with D perhaps matching TRBD1 (5 bases). The CDR3 loop spans 14 amino acids. From germline, CDR1 is DFQATT and CDR2 SNEGSKA (reference sequence). Trimming took 6 bases from V and 6 from J, leaving 20 bases between them. The DNA of the CDR3 is TGCAGTGCCCCACCCCCGGGGCGAAAGAATGGCTACACCTTC. It encodes CSAPPPGRKNGYTF.

This clonotype was recorded many times. The V gene is TRBV28, the J gene TRBJ2-3, with a weak D call TRBD1 (5 bases). This CDR3 spans 14 amino acids. Germline assignment: CDR1 MDHEN and CDR2 SYDVKM. The V and J ends lost 1 base and 5 bases respectively, with 10 bases between them. Here the CDR3 reads CASSLSRGGDTQYF. CDR3 nucleotide sequence: TGTGCCAGCAGTTTATCAAGGGGTGGAGATACGCAGTATTTT.

This clonotype came up many times. The chain combines TRBV6-1 with TRBJ2-3; D gene unclear. Between the trimmed V and J ends, which lost 2 bases and 0 bases, there was a span of 15 bases. Germline CDR1 MNHNS, CDR2 SASEGT. The CDR3 runs 17 residues. CDR3 nucleotide sequence: TGTGCCAGCAGTGAAATACACCTCGACTCTAGCACAGATACGCAGTATTTT. Protein: CASSEIHLDSSTDTQYF.

This clonotype turned up a few times. V and J are TRBV11-3 and TRBJ2-1; 8 bases are a match to TRBD2. CDR3 length equals 16 residues. CDR1 SGHNT and CDR2 YENEEA come from the germline V gene. J was trimmed by 4 bases and V by 4 bases; bases with no gene match: 9. The CDR3: CASSSEPGGVYNEQFF. CDR3 nucleotide sequence: TGTGCCAGCAGCTCGGAGCCCGGGGGGGTGTACAATGAGCAGTTCTTC. Together with reference TRBV11-3 and TRBJ2-1, the CDR3 gives the full variable domain: EAGVVQSPRYKIIEKKQPVAFWCNPISGHNTLYWYLQNLGQGPELLIRYENEEAVDDSQLPKDRFSAERLKGVDSTLKIQPAELGDSAVYLCASSSEPGGVYNEQFFGPGTRLTVL.

This rearrangement joins TRBV7-9 to TRBJ2-5; TRBD1 might be the D (5 bases). Germline CDR1 is SEHNR and CDR2 is FQNEAQ (reference sequence). V was shortened by 5 bases and J by 1 base, with 14 bases between the two germline ends. The CDR3 contains 15 residues. The CDR3 protein is CASSPVDSSQETQYF. CDR3 DNA: TGTGCCAGCAGCCCCGTCGACAGTTCCCAAGAGACCCAGTACTTC.

The V and J genes are TRBV7-9 and TRBJ2-2, with 8 bases matching TRBD2. Germline V gene data show CDR1 as SEHNR and CDR2 as FQNEAQ (reference sequence). The trim removed 3 bases at V and 1 base at J, leaving 7 bases unmatched. This CDR3 has 17 amino acids. The CDR3 DNA reads as TGTGCCAGCAGCTTCCCCACAGCGGGGGAGAACACCGGGGAGCTGTTTTTT. It encodes CASSFPTAGENTGELFF.

Comment on this clonotype: A much larger clone differs from this one at a single base, so this may be a read error. The rearrangement links TRBV7-2 to TRBJ2-1; D may be TRBD2 (7 bases). Per germline, CDR1 SGHTA and CDR2 FQGNSA. There are 15 residues in the CDR3. CDR3: CANSLMEGGYNEQFF. The CDR3, as DNA: TGTGCCAACAGCTTAATGGAGGGGGGGTACAATGAGCAGTTCTTC.

This chain uses TRBV28 with TRBJ2-2; 12 bases fit TRBD1. CDR3 length: 16 residues. V dropped 8 bases and J dropped 0; count of bases not matched to a gene: 4. Germline CDR1 and CDR2: MDHEN and SYDVKM. Here the CDR3 DNA reads TGTGCCAGCTCCCGGGACAGGGGGCCGAACACCGGGGAGCTGTTTTTT. Translation: CASSRDRGPNTGELFF.

The chain combines TRBV4-1 with TRBJ2-5, with D possibly being TRBD1 (6 bases). Germline lookup yields CDR1 MGHRA and CDR2 YSYEKL. The ends were cut back, 2 bases at V and 5 bases at J, with 12 bases in the middle. This CDR3 region has 14 residues. The CDR3: CASSQLQGVETQYF. As DNA, the CDR3 is TGCGCCAGCAGCCAACTACAGGGAGTTGAGACCCAGTACTTC.

This clonotype came up many times. This chain links TRBV7-9 with TRBJ2-7, with 7 bases fitting TRBD1. Germline values: CDR1 SEHNR, CDR2 FQNEAQ (reference sequence). V lost 5 bases and J lost 4; bases outside the gene matches: 5. This CDR3 is 13 amino acids long. The DNA of the CDR3 is TGTGCCAGCAGCCCACCGACAGGGTACGAGCAGTACGTC. Translation: CASSPPTGYEQYV.

This clonotype was recorded at least ten times. The chain carries TRBV28 and TRBJ2-1; weak D call: TRBD2 (6 bases). The CDR3 spans 14 residues. Germline lookup yields CDR1 MDHEN and CDR2 SYDVKM. Trimming took 6 bases from V and 3 from J, leaving 12 bases between them. CDR3 loop: CASSPMGGYNEQFF. The CDR3 DNA reads TGTGCCAGCAGCCCGATGGGGGGCTACAATGAGCAGTTCTTC.

J is TRBJ1-6 and V is TRBV6-5, with unresolved D. The CDR3 sequence is 15 residues long. Trimming removed 7 bases at V and 0 bases at J, with 10 bases between. Per germline, CDR1 MNHEY and CDR2 SVGAGI. The CDR3 nucleotides are TGTGCCAGCAAGGAGTTTAGCTCCTATAATTCACCCCTCCACTTT. It translates to CASKEFSSYNSPLHF.

This clonotype was found a few times. The chain combines TRBV9 with TRBJ1-2; D gene ambiguous. Deletions cut 5 bases from V and 1 base from J, with 12 bases between. The CDR3 has 14 residues. The V gene's germline CDR1 is SGDLS and CDR2 YYNGEE. CDR3: CASRGEGDNYGYTF. CDR3 in DNA: TGTGCCAGCAGGGGCGAGGGAGATAACTATGGCTACACCTTC.

V usage is TRBV19 and J usage is TRBJ2-2; possible D gene TRBD2, 6 bases. The ends were cut back, 3 bases at V and 6 bases at J, with 8 bases in the middle. Germline CDR1 is LNHDA and CDR2 is SQIVND (reference sequence). This CDR3 comprises 13 residues. CDR3 sequence: CASSIGGPGELFF. CDR3 sequence (DNA): TGTGCCAGTAGTATCGGGGGTCCCGGGGAGCTGTTTTTT.

The chain joins TRBV5-6 to TRBJ2-4; TRBD2 aligns across 9 bases. Germline assignment: CDR1 SGHDT and CDR2 YYEEEE. The CDR3 is 16 amino acids. The J segment lost 5 bases and the V segment lost 1 base, leaving 7 bases of the junction unmatched. CDR3 protein: CASSLRRGGPQNIQYF. The CDR3 region has the DNA TGTGCCAGCAGCTTGAGGCGGGGGGGCCCCCAAAACATTCAGTACTTC.

The rearrangement uses TRBV24-1 and TRBJ2-2, with D unclear. Trimming took off 7 bases at V and 0 bases at J, with 5 bases between the two ends. Looked up from germline, CDR1 is KGHDR and CDR2 is SFDVKD. CDR3 length equals 13 residues. The DNA for the CDR3 is TGTGCCACCAGACCAGCGAACACCGGGGAGCTGTTTTTT. Translation: CATRPANTGELFF.

The genes are TRBV6-6 and TRBJ2-6; D not certain. V shed 11 bases and J shed 0 bases, with 11 bases lying between them. Germline V gene data show CDR1 as MNHNY and CDR2 as SVGAGI (reference sequence). CDR3 length: 14 amino acids. CDR3 region: CAFRGDSGANVLTF. The CDR3 nucleotides are TGTGCCTTCCGAGGAGACTCTGGGGCCAACGTCCTGACTTTC.

This clonotype has just a few counts. The chain is built from TRBV2 and TRBJ2-7; D gene uncertain. The CDR3 totals 13 residues. CDR1 is SNHLY, CDR2 FYNNEI, per germline. The germline V and J ends were trimmed by 2 bases and 0 bases, with 5 bases remaining between them. This chain's CDR3 is CASSERDSYEQYF. The CDR3 nucleotides are TGTGCCAGCAGTGAAAGGGACTCCTACGAGCAGTACTTC.

The rearrangement joins TRBV20-1 to TRBJ2-7; perhaps TRBD2 as D (5 bases). The CDR3 is 15 residues long. Germline-derived CDR1 and CDR2 are DFQATT and SNEGSKA (reference sequence). Trimming shortened V by 3 bases and J by 4 bases, and 19 bases separated the two germline ends. The CDR3 loop is CSARAKDFLSYEQYF. The DNA for the CDR3 is TGCAGTGCTAGGGCAAAGGACTTCCTCTCTTACGAGCAGTACTTC.

About this clonotype itself: A single base separates this from a much larger clone, so it may be a read error. This chain links TRBV7-2 with TRBJ2-1, with no clear D. Germline V gene lookup returns CDR1 SGHTA and CDR2 FQGNSA. The length of the CDR3 is 12 residues. Here the CDR3 reads CASVSSYSEQFF. For the CDR3, the DNA is TGTGCCAGCGTAAGCTCCTACAGTGAGCAGTTCTTC. Full variable domain (missing parts from reference TRBV7-2 and TRBJ2-1): GAGVSQSPSNKVTEKGKDVELRCDPISGHTALYWYRQSLGQGLEFLIYFQGNSAPDKSGLPSDRFSAERTGGSVSTLTIQRTQQEDSAVYLCASVSSYSEQFFGPGTRLTVL.

About this clonotype itself: A read error may be the cause here, since a much bigger clone is one base away. The chain has TRBV7-8 and TRBJ2-1; either TRBD1 or TRBD2 may fit D (6 bases each). The CDR3 loop spans 15 amino acids. The V gene's germline CDR1 is SGHVS and CDR2 FQNEAQ. V dropped 2 bases and J dropped 7 bases, with 15 bases sitting between them. CDR3 nucleotides: TGTGCCAGCAGCTTAAAGTGGGGGGCCAATAATGAGCAGTTCTTC. Its translation: CASSLKWGANNEQFF. The variable domain in full, completed from reference TRBV7-8 and TRBJ2-1, reads GAGVSQSPRYKVAKRGQDVALRCDPISGHVSLFWYQQALGQGPEFLTYFQNEAQLDKSGLPSDRFFAERPEGSVSTLKIQRTQQEDSAVYLCASSLKWGANNEQFFGPGTRLTVL.

This clonotype was seen a few times. The chain has TRBV6-2 or TRBV6-3 and TRBJ2-7; D may be TRBD1 (6 bases). CDR1 is MNHEY, CDR2 SVGEGT, per germline. Trimming shortened V by 2 bases and J by 0 bases, and 11 bases separated the two germline ends. The CDR3 sequence is 15 residues long. The CDR3 is CASSYKNRVSYEQYV. Here the CDR3 DNA reads TGTGCCAGCAGTTACAAAAACAGGGTCTCCTACGAGCAGTACGTC.

This clonotype was seen ten or more times. The chain is built from TRBV6-5 and TRBJ1-2; a weak D match, TRBD1 (5 bases). This CDR3 has 13 amino acids. CDR1 and CDR2 from the germline V gene are MNHEY and SVGAGI. With 9 bases removed from V and 3 bases from J, the gap between germline ends came to 14 bases. The DNA of the CDR3 is TGTGCCAGTTCCTTTGGAGGGGACTATGGCTACACCTTC. Translation gives CASSFGGDYGYTF.

This chain joins TRBV3-1 and TRBJ2-1; 7 bases match TRBD2. Trimming took 0 bases from V and 3 from J; bases not matched to a gene: 14. The germline V gene encodes CDR1 LGHDT and CDR2 YNNKEL (reference sequence). The CDR3 has 19 residues. As DNA, the CDR3 is TGTGCCAGCAGCCAAGATGGGGCTAGCGGCCAACTCCTCTACAATGAGCAGTTCTTC. Translating gives CASSQDGASGQLLYNEQFF.

This clonotype was picked up many times. The chain joins TRBV6-1 to TRBJ2-5; 8 positions match TRBD1. This CDR3 region has 16 residues. Per germline, CDR1 MNHNS and CDR2 SASEGT. The V gene end was trimmed by 1 base and the J gene end by 5 bases; junction bases not matched to a gene: 9. CDR3 bases: TGTGCCAGCAGTGAAGTCGGGGCAGGGGGCCTGGAGACCCAGTACTTC. It encodes CASSEVGAGGLETQYF.

The chain recombines TRBV11-2 with TRBJ2-7; D possibly corresponds to TRBD2 (6 bases). In germline, CDR1 is SGHAT, CDR2 FQNNGV. Trimming pared 4 bases from V and 8 bases from J, leaving 9 bases between. The CDR3 contains 11 residues. The CDR3 nucleotides read TGTGCCAGCAGCTCCGGCGGGAAGCAGTACTTC. Translation: CASSSGGKQYF.